The next 5 T cell receptor beta chains were all read from a single sample in a study of neurological immune-mediated disorders. One entry per CDR3 protein results from TCRdb running MiXCR on the 5' RACE reads. The data show more than 35,000 distinct CDR3 sequences, just under 6.5% seen once. The sample consisted of CD4+ T cells from blood. The receptor source for this set is a middle-aged woman in good health.

This clonotype was found many times. The chain employs TRBV5-5 and TRBJ2-7; the D gene is possibly TRBD2 (6 bases). CDR3 size: 14 residues. The germline V and J ends were trimmed by 1 base and 9 bases, with 17 bases remaining between them. Germline-derived CDR1 and CDR2 are SGHKS and YYEKEE (reference sequence). The CDR3 coding sequence is TGTGCCAGCAGCTTGTGGGGCGGGACGGAGCGGCAGTACTTC. It codes for CASSLWGGTERQYF.

This clonotype was seen ten or more times. The chain couples TRBV27 to TRBJ1-1; 8 positions match TRBD1. The CDR3 is 15 amino acids. V shed 8 bases, J shed 0 bases, and the junction held 8 bases outside the gene matches. Per the germline V gene, CDR1 is MNHEY and CDR2 is SMNVEV (reference sequence). CDR3 DNA sequence: TGTGCCAGCTACTACAGGGGGATCATGAACACTGAAGCTTTCTTT. Residues: CASYYRGIMNTEAFF.

This chain uses TRBV3-1 with TRBJ2-3; 11 bases are shared with TRBD2. Trimming at V came to 3 bases and at J to 4 bases, leaving 9 bases not matched to a gene. CDR3 length equals 17 residues. Germline V gives CDR1 LGHDT, CDR2 YNNKEL (reference sequence). For the CDR3, the DNA is TGTGCCAGCAGCCAGCGGACTAGCGGGTTTATTCCAGATACGCAGTATTTT. Translation: CASSQRTSGFIPDTQYF.

This clonotype was seen at least ten times. V usage is TRBV5-1 and J usage is TRBJ2-7; 11 nucleotides align to TRBD2. Germline V gene data show CDR1 as SGHRS and CDR2 as YFSETQ. CDR3 length equals 18 residues. Trimming cost V 1 base and J 6 bases; bases outside gene matches: 15. The CDR3 loop is CASSLSPLAGGYRVEQYF. CDR3 DNA sequence: TGCGCCAGCAGCTTGTCTCCCCTAGCGGGAGGATACCGCGTCGAGCAGTACTTC.

This clonotype was recorded many times. This chain uses TRBV12-3 or TRBV12-4 with TRBJ2-3, with D possibly being TRBD1 or TRBD2 (5 bases each). V lost 0 bases and J lost 0, with 7 bases in between. The CDR3 contains 15 residues. As DNA, the CDR3 is TGTGCCAGCAGTTTAGCGGGGGACAGCACAGATACGCAGTATTTT. Its translation: CASSLAGDSTDTQYF.